Following are 13 T cell receptor beta chains from one sample sequenced in a study of shared clonotypes between healthy human individuals. Assay: immunoSEQ multiplex PCR; the TCRdb copy retains only in-frame clones and omits some. This sample has over a million clones, with more than 95% found just once. Sequencing was done on a sample of naive CD4+ T cells sorted from blood. As to subset: CD45RA+ positively selected. The source is a man aged 25 to 45 in good health.

Only one count was recorded for this clone. The J gene is TRBJ2-1, the V gene TRBV6-1; 9 positions match TRBD2. The J segment lost 4 bases and the V segment lost 1 base, leaving 5 bases of the junction unmatched. Germline V gene lookup returns CDR1 MNHNS and CDR2 SASEGT. The length of the CDR3 is 16 residues. The CDR3 DNA reads TGTGCCAGCAGTGAAGTGGGACTAGCCGTTTACAATGAGCAGTTCTTC. It is translated as CASSEVGLAVYNEQFF.

This clone was detected only once. This rearrangement joins TRBV5-5 to TRBJ2-7; D is unresolved. Germline V gives CDR1 SGHKS, CDR2 YYEKEE (reference sequence). The CDR3 length is 14 residues. Trimming shortened V by 2 bases and J by 0 bases, and 9 bases separated the two germline ends. This CDR3 reads CASSLEAGSYEQYF. CDR3 DNA: TGTGCCAGCAGCTTAGAGGCAGGCTCCTACGAGCAGTACTTC.

V usage is TRBV5-1 and J usage is TRBJ1-1; no clear D. Trimming took off 2 bases at V and 0 bases at J, with 8 bases between the two ends. The CDR3 is made up of 14 amino acids. Germline CDR1 reads SGHRS; CDR2 reads YFSETQ. CDR3 sequence (DNA): TGCGCCAGCAGCTTTAACGTCTTGAACACTGAAGCTTTCTTT. This translates into CASSFNVLNTEAFF.

The chain recombines TRBV19 with TRBJ1-3; D not resolved. Germline CDR1 LNHDA, CDR2 SQIVND (reference sequence). The CDR3 consists of 18 residues. Trimming cost V 3 bases and J 0 bases, with 18 bases left between them. The CDR3 coding sequence is TGTGCCAGTAGTATCACCCGCGGAGGACTTAACTCTGGAAACACCATATATTTT. It yields the protein CASSITRGGLNSGNTIYF. The full variable domain, rest sourced from reference TRBV19 and TRBJ1-3, is DGGITQSPKYLFRKEGQNVTLSCEQNLNHDAMYWYRQDPGQGLRLIYYSQIVNDFQKGDIAEGYSVSREKKESFPLTVTSAQKNPTAFYLCASSITRGGLNSGNTIYFGEGSWLTVV.

The rearrangement joins TRBV18 to TRBJ2-5; 11 nucleotides align to TRBD2. V was pared by 3 bases and J by 7 bases, with 4 bases of the junction left unmatched. Germline assignment: CDR1 KGHSH and CDR2 LQKENI. This CDR3 spans 14 amino acids. CDR3: CASSPGLAATTQYF. The CDR3 bases are TGTGCCAGCTCACCGGGACTAGCGGCCACGACCCAGTACTTC. The variable domain in full, with the rest retrieved from reference TRBV18 and TRBJ2-5, is NAGVMQNPRHLVRRRGQEARLRCSPMKGHSHVYWYRQLPEEGLKFMVYLQKENIIDESGMPKERFSAEFPKEGPSILRIQQVVRGDSAAYFCASSPGLAATTQYFGPGTRLLVL.

The chain recombines TRBV5-1 with TRBJ1-1, with D uncertain. Germline loops: CDR1 SGHRS, CDR2 YFSETQ. The CDR3 consists of 15 residues. Trimming pared 2 bases from V and 5 bases from J, leaving 16 bases between. The CDR3: CASSFLTDMGTEAFF. DNA for the CDR3: TGCGCCAGCAGCTTTCTTACGGATATGGGAACTGAAGCTTTCTTT.

The J gene is TRBJ1-5, the V gene TRBV7-6; D ambiguous. Per the germline V gene, CDR1 is SGHVS and CDR2 is FNYEAQ. V dropped 3 bases and J dropped 5 bases, with 14 bases sitting between them. CDR3 length equals 15 residues. Here the CDR3 reads CASSFTAGFDQPQHF. The CDR3 DNA sequence: TGTGCCAGCAGCTTCACCGCTGGGTTCGATCAGCCCCAGCATTTT.

The V call is TRBV4-1, the J call TRBJ2-3, with unresolved D. V gave up 4 bases and J gave up 2 bases, with 4 bases separating them. Germline V gene data show CDR1 as MGHRA and CDR2 as YSYEKL. The CDR3 is made up of 12 amino acids. DNA for the CDR3: TGCGCCAGCAGCCGATCCACAGATACGCAGTATTTT. Translation: CASSRSTDTQYF.

This clone showed up just once. This chain joins TRBV5-4 and TRBJ2-1; 9 nucleotides match TRBD2. This CDR3 spans 16 amino acids. From germline, CDR1 is SGHNT and CDR2 YYREEE (reference sequence). V gave up 2 bases and J gave up 4 bases; unmatched junction bases: 7. The CDR3 reads CASSLTGTSRYNEQFF. The CDR3 DNA follows: TGTGCCAGCAGCTTAACCGGGACTAGCAGGTACAATGAGCAGTTCTTC.

This clone appeared a single time. This chain connects TRBV6-5 to TRBJ2-7; 7 positions agree with TRBD2. The CDR3 consists of 14 residues. Germline V gives CDR1 MNHEY, CDR2 SVGAGI. V dropped 5 bases and J dropped 5; count of bases not matched to a gene: 9. In DNA form, the CDR3 reads TGTGCCAGCAGTGACCTTGGGGGGGTCAACGAGCAGTACTTC. Amino acids: CASSDLGGVNEQYF.

This rearrangement joins TRBV9 to TRBJ2-1; maybe TRBD1 (5 bases). The germline CDR1 and CDR2 sequences are SGDLS and YYNGEE. This CDR3 contains 16 residues. With 4 bases removed from V and 0 bases from J, the gap between germline ends came to 14 bases. The CDR3 spells CASSISGRGSYNEQFF. CDR3 coding DNA: TGTGCCAGCAGCATAAGTGGTAGGGGCTCCTACAATGAGCAGTTCTTC.

The CDR3 protein is CASSPLSLYEQYF. In nucleotides, the CDR3 is TGTGCCAGCAGCCCCCTTAGCCTCTACGAGCAGTACTTC. The J gene is TRBJ2-7, the V gene TRBV11-2; D remains ambiguous. The CDR3 contains 13 residues. The V end was cut by 5 bases, the J end by 3 bases, with 11 bases between. Germline V lookup: CDR1 SGHAT, CDR2 FQNNGV.

This rearrangement joins TRBV6-6 to TRBJ1-2; 10 positions match TRBD1. Germline lookup yields CDR1 MNHNY and CDR2 SVGAGI (reference sequence). The V and J ends lost 10 bases and 4 bases, in that order; junction bases with no gene match: 9. The CDR3 has 14 amino acids. CDR3 coding DNA: TGTGCCACCCTGCTGACAGGGGGCTTCTATGGCTACACCTTC. This gives the protein CATLLTGGFYGYTF.